These 32 T cell receptor beta chains were all obtained from the same sample, sequenced in a study of sequential checkpoint blockade in melanoma. Treatment indicated: randomized to nivolumab then ipilimumab (arm A) or the reverse (arm B). Here immunoSEQ multiplex PCR was the method, and the copy in TCRdb shows in-frame clones only, minus some. The repertoire includes tens of thousands of clones, around 80% of them detected once, and about a sixth sits in the top ten. This sample comprised CD8+ T cells sorted from blood (inferred from file names), obtained from a patient given nivolumab and ipilimumab in sequence. Source of these receptors: a human donor with melanoma.

This clone was detected a few times. This chain links TRBV9 with TRBJ2-2; D may be TRBD2 (6 bases). Germline V CDR1 and CDR2: SGDLS, YYNGEE. V was clipped by 4 bases and J by 5 bases, with 12 bases between them. CDR3 length equals 14 residues. The CDR3 bases are TGTGCCAGCAGCCCCGGGGAGGTTACCGGGGAGCTGTTTTTT. This codes for CASSPGEVTGELFF.

This chain links TRBV7-3 with TRBJ1-2; perhaps TRBD1 as D (5 bases). The CDR3 runs to 15 residues. V was cut by 4 bases and J by 0 bases, with 12 bases left in between. CDR1 is SGHTA, CDR2 FQGTGA, per germline. DNA of the CDR3: TGTGCCAGCAGCTCCCGGGGGGAGCCTAACTATGGCTACACCTTC. This codes for CASSSRGEPNYGYTF.

Only a few counts were recorded for this clone. The chain carries TRBV29-1 and TRBJ2-5; TRBD2 is a possible D gene (6 bases). This CDR3 has 14 amino acids. CDR1 is SQVTM and CDR2 is ANQGSEA in the germline V gene. V was pared by 3 bases and J by 4 bases, with 15 bases between. Written as DNA, the CDR3 is TGCAGCGTTGATCTATCTCGGGGACTAGAGACCCAGTACTTC. Its protein is CSVDLSRGLETQYF.

V usage is TRBV12-5 and J usage is TRBJ2-5; TRBD2 aligns across 9 bases. CDR3 size: 16 residues. The germline V gene encodes CDR1 LGHNT and CDR2 FRNRAP. V trimming: 0 bases; J trimming: 2 bases; junction bases outside the gene matches: 4. CDR3 in DNA: TGTGCTAGTGGTTTGGTAGGAGCGGGAGGACAAGAGACCCAGTACTTC. Amino acid sequence: CASGLVGAGGQETQYF.

The chain uses TRBV12-5 and TRBJ1-1; D not certain. Germline loops: CDR1 LGHNT, CDR2 FRNRAP. The CDR3 runs to 16 residues. V was trimmed by 0 bases and J by 1 base, leaving 12 bases between them. The DNA of the CDR3 is TGTGCTAGTGGTTTGGTAGTCATTCCAGGGAACACTGAAGCTTTCTTT. The encoded protein is CASGLVVIPGNTEAFF.

The chain joins TRBV6-1 to TRBJ2-3, with 9 bases matching TRBD1. Germline V gene data show CDR1 as MNHNS and CDR2 as SASEGT. V shed 3 bases and J 2 bases; nucleotides not matched to a gene: 3. The length of the CDR3 is 15 residues. For the CDR3, the DNA is TGTGCCAGCAGTGAGGGGACAGGGCACACAGATACGCAGTATTTT. It codes for CASSEGTGHTDTQYF.

This rearrangement joins TRBV30 to TRBJ1-1; D uncertain. Trimming shortened V by 1 base and J by 5 bases, and 11 bases separated the two germline ends. The CDR3 contains 13 residues. In germline, CDR1 is GTSNPN, CDR2 SVGIG (reference sequence). CDR3 protein: CAWSEATGTEAFF. Written as DNA, the CDR3 is TGTGCCTGGAGTGAGGCGACGGGGACTGAAGCTTTCTTT.

The V gene is TRBV27, the J gene TRBJ2-1; D ambiguous. CDR3 size: 13 residues. Trimming removed 0 bases from V and 4 bases from J, with 4 bases in between. Germline assignment: CDR1 MNHEY and CDR2 SMNVEV (reference sequence). The CDR3 coding sequence is TGTGCCAGCAGTTTATCGTCTTACAATGAGCAGTTCTTC. Amino acid sequence: CASSLSSYNEQFF.

The gene calls are TRBV25-1 and TRBJ2-7; 7 nucleotides agree with TRBD1. Unmatched junction bases numbered 6, after V lost 1 base and J lost 3 bases. In germline, CDR1 is MGHDK, CDR2 SYGVNS. CDR3 length: 15 residues. DNA for the CDR3: TGTGCCAGCAGTGAATTGACAGGGCCGAACTACGAGCAGTACTTC. It encodes CASSELTGPNYEQYF.

The chain employs TRBV25-1 and TRBJ1-3; 7 bases map to TRBD1. The germline gives CDR1 MGHDK, CDR2 SYGVNS. V dropped 10 bases and J dropped 2; count of bases not matched to a gene: 8. The CDR3 totals 14 residues. The CDR3 DNA is TGTGCCACCTCGGGCGGGACAGCTGGAAACACCATATATTTT. It encodes CATSGGTAGNTIYF. The full variable domain, completed using reference TRBV25-1 and TRBJ1-3, is EADIYQTPRYLVIGTGKKITLECSQTMGHDKMYWYQQDPGMELHLIHYSYGVNSTEKGDLSSESTVSRIRTEHFPLTLESARPSHTSQYLCATSGGTAGNTIYFGEGSWLTVV.

This chain joins TRBV28 and TRBJ1-2; the match to TRBD1 covers 12 bases. CDR1 is MDHEN, CDR2 SYDVKM, per germline. J was trimmed by 1 base and V by 3 bases; bases with no gene match: 9. The CDR3 consists of 18 residues. CDR3 nucleotides: TGTGCCAGCAGTTTGGGGTTGGGACAGGGGGCGAATAACTATGGCTACACCTTC. Translating gives CASSLGLGQGANNYGYTF.

The chain uses TRBV20-1 and TRBJ2-2; D not resolved. In germline, CDR1 is DFQATT, CDR2 SNEGSKA (reference sequence). The CDR3 is made up of 11 amino acids. The V end lost 6 bases, the J end lost 7 bases, and 9 bases lay between the germline ends. DNA for the CDR3: TGCAGTGCAAATCGACTCGGGGAGCTGTTTTTT. This sequence encodes CSANRLGELFF.

This clone came up a few times. The chain employs TRBV7-9 and TRBJ1-3; no definite D call. Trimming shortened V by 4 bases and J by 2 bases, and 18 bases separated the two germline ends. Germline lookup yields CDR1 SEHNR and CDR2 FQNEAQ (reference sequence). The CDR3 is 17 residues long. CDR3 coding DNA: TGTGCCAGCAGCTCCGAAGGCGTCACTAGAACTGGAAACACCATATATTTT. Protein sequence: CASSSEGVTRTGNTIYF. Looking up the rest from reference TRBV7-9 and TRBJ1-3 gives the full variable domain: DTGVSQNPRHKITKRGQNVTFRCDPISEHNRLYWYRQTLGQGPEFLTYFQNEAQLEKSRLLSDRFSAERPKGSFSTLEIQRTEQGDSAMYLCASSSEGVTRTGNTIYFGEGSWLTVV.

V and J are TRBV7-3 and TRBJ2-1; possibly TRBD1 for D (5 bases). V lost 1 base, J lost 5 bases, and 9 bases lay in between. CDR1 is SGHTA, CDR2 FQGTGA, per germline. The CDR3 length is 14 residues. CDR3 DNA: TGTGCCAGCAGCTTAAGCCAGGGCGACAATGAGCAGTTCTTC. It codes for CASSLSQGDNEQFF. The entire variable domain, with the rest obtained from reference TRBV7-3 and TRBJ2-1, is as follows: GAGVSQTPSNKVTEKGKYVELRCDPISGHTALYWYRQSLGQGPEFLIYFQGTGAADDSGLPNDRFFAVRPEGSVSTLKIQRTERGDSAVYLCASSLSQGDNEQFFGPGTRLTVL.

The genes are TRBV27 and TRBJ1-1, with 7 bases aligning to TRBD1. Germline lookup yields CDR1 MNHEY and CDR2 SMNVEV (reference sequence). J was trimmed by 3 bases and V by 6 bases; bases with no gene match: 4. CDR3 size: 13 residues. The CDR3 protein is CASRLGGDTEAFF. CDR3 DNA sequence: TGTGCCAGCAGGTTAGGGGGCGACACTGAAGCTTTCTTT.

The chain joins TRBV4-3 to TRBJ2-2, with TRBD2 as a possible D gene (5 bases). The CDR3 is made up of 16 amino acids. Germline CDR1 reads LGHNA; CDR2 reads YSLEER. V shed 4 bases and J shed 4 bases, with 16 bases lying between them. The CDR3 is CASSPQIAGATGELFF. CDR3 nucleotides: TGCGCCAGCAGCCCCCAAATTGCGGGCGCCACCGGGGAGCTGTTTTTT.

This chain uses TRBV4-3 with TRBJ2-1; 12 positions match TRBD2. V was clipped by 0 bases and J by 4 bases; unmatched bases: 4. CDR1 and CDR2 from the germline V gene are LGHNA and YSLEER. CDR3 size: 17 residues. CDR3 amino acids: CASSQETSGGLYNEQFF. The CDR3 region has the DNA TGCGCCAGCAGCCAAGAGACTAGCGGGGGCCTTTACAATGAGCAGTTCTTC.

This clone has more than one count but fewer than ten. The J gene is TRBJ1-2, the V gene TRBV14, with D hard to call. The V gene's germline CDR1 is SGHDN and CDR2 FVKESK. V was trimmed by 0 bases and J by 4 bases, leaving 6 bases between them. This CDR3 region has 13 residues. The CDR3 sequence: CASSQERSYGYTF. The CDR3 nucleotides read TGTGCCAGCAGCCAAGAACGGAGCTATGGCTACACCTTC.

This clone was detected only a few times. This sequence joins TRBV9 and TRBJ1-2; 8 bases are a match to TRBD1. This CDR3 comprises 17 residues. Trimming took 0 bases from V and 0 from J; bases not matched to a gene: 7. CDR1 is SGDLS, CDR2 YYNGEE, per germline. The CDR3 DNA is TGTGCCAGCAGCGTAGAACCCAACAGGGGGTCTAACTATGGCTACACCTTC. Protein: CASSVEPNRGSNYGYTF.

In DNA form, the CDR3 reads TGTGCCAGCCTTCCAGCGGAGTTTAGCACAGATACGCAGTATTTT. Translating it yields CASLPAEFSTDTQYF. The genes are TRBV7-2 and TRBJ2-3; possible D gene TRBD2, 5 bases. This CDR3 contains 15 residues. V lost 8 bases to trimming and J lost 0 bases, with 15 bases between them. CDR1 SGHTA and CDR2 FQGNSA come from the germline V gene. The full variable domain, with the rest looked up from reference TRBV7-2 and TRBJ2-3, is GAGVSQSPSNKVTEKGKDVELRCDPISGHTALYWYRQSLGQGLEFLIYFQGNSAPDKSGLPSDRFSAERTGGSVSTLTIQRTQQEDSAVYLCASLPAEFSTDTQYFGPGTRLTVL.

The chain has TRBV5-4 and TRBJ1-2; D remains ambiguous. CDR1 and CDR2 (germline): SGHNT, YYREEE (reference sequence). Trimming took off 3 bases at V and 4 bases at J, with 16 bases between the two ends. The CDR3 loop spans 15 amino acids. The DNA for the CDR3 is TGTGCCAGCAGCTCCGTAGAATCGGGTCTCTATGGCTACACCTTC. It translates to CASSSVESGLYGYTF.

The table lists this clone with a count of one. The chain couples TRBV4-3 to TRBJ1-1; no clear D gene. The CDR3 is 13 residues long. V was trimmed by 1 base and J by 2 bases, leaving 5 bases between them. The V gene's germline CDR1 is LGHNA and CDR2 YSLEER. The CDR3 sequence: CASSQVGNTEAFF. The CDR3 DNA is TGCGCCAGCAGCCAAGTCGGTAACACTGAAGCTTTCTTT.

This chain uses TRBV10-2 with TRBJ1-2, with a tentative D call TRBD1 (5 bases). Looked up from germline, CDR1 is WSHSY and CDR2 is SAAADI. With 0 bases removed from V and 6 bases from J, the gap between germline ends came to 8 bases. This CDR3 contains 13 residues. In DNA form, the CDR3 reads TGCGCCAGCAGTGAGTCCCAGGGAAATGGCTACACCTTC. This gives the protein CASSESQGNGYTF.

The chain is built from TRBV5-6 and TRBJ1-2; no reliable D call. The CDR3 spans 13 residues. Germline CDR1 reads SGHDT; CDR2 reads YYEEEE. V dropped 0 bases and J dropped 3 bases, with 6 bases sitting between them. The CDR3 protein is CASSLVSDYGYTF. The CDR3 DNA reads TGTGCCAGCAGCTTGGTGTCAGACTATGGCTACACCTTC.

CDR3 sequence reads: CASSLGTSGRFDTQYF. The CDR3, as DNA: TGTGCCAGCAGTCTCGGGACTAGCGGGAGGTTCGATACGCAGTATTTT. The rearrangement links TRBV7-9 to TRBJ2-3, with 15 bases aligning to TRBD2. Losses at the gene ends were 6 bases for V and 6 bases for J; bases not matched to a gene: 7. Germline assignment: CDR1 SEHNR and CDR2 FQNEAQ (reference sequence). CDR3 size: 16 residues.

The chain combines TRBV5-6 with TRBJ2-5, with no clear D. The J call is in doubt because the DNA end fits TRBJ2-7 better. Germline lookup yields CDR1 SGHDT and CDR2 YYEEEE. The CDR3 length is 12 residues. In nucleotides, the CDR3 is TGTGCCAGCAGCTTGGAGTCGAACGAGCAGTACTTC. It encodes CASSLESNEQYF.

The chain links TRBV7-8 to TRBJ1-2; weak D call: TRBD1 (5 bases). Trimming shortened V by 2 bases and J by 7 bases, and 8 bases separated the two germline ends. The germline CDR1 and CDR2 sequences are SGHVS and FQNEAQ. The CDR3 is 12 residues long. Here the CDR3 DNA reads TGTGCCAGCAGCTTATCAGACAGTGGCTACACCTTC. Its protein is CASSLSDSGYTF.

This sequence joins TRBV7-2 and TRBJ1-6; tentatively, D is TRBD1 (5 bases). The V end was cut by 6 bases, the J end by 10 bases, with 19 bases between. CDR1 SGHTA and CDR2 FQGNSA come from the germline V gene. This CDR3 has 15 amino acids. The CDR3 DNA reads as TGTGCCAGCAGGGTCGACAGTGCCTTATTCTCACCCCTCCACTTT. It specifies CASRVDSALFSPLHF.

J is TRBJ2-5 and V is TRBV5-1; D possibly corresponds to TRBD2 (5 bases). Germline V gives CDR1 SGHRS, CDR2 YFSETQ. V was cut by 1 base and J by 5 bases, with 15 bases left in between. This CDR3 has 15 residues. The CDR3 protein is CASSLRERIAETQYF. DNA of the CDR3: TGCGCCAGCAGCTTGAGGGAGAGAATCGCCGAGACCCAGTACTTC.

The rearrangement uses TRBV7-6 and TRBJ2-7, with 10 bases aligning to TRBD1. V dropped 5 bases and J dropped 5; count of bases not matched to a gene: 6. This CDR3 is built from 14 residues. Germline-derived CDR1 and CDR2 are SGHVS and FNYEAQ. Here the CDR3 reads CASSTGQGVDEQYF. Written as DNA, the CDR3 is TGTGCCAGCAGCACTGGACAGGGGGTCGACGAGCAGTACTTC.

The sample holds one count of this clone. DNA for the CDR3: TGTGCCAGCAGCTTGGCAGGGAGGGAAAAACTGTTTTTT. It codes for CASSLAGREKLFF. V usage is TRBV5-6 and J usage is TRBJ1-4, with D maybe TRBD1 (5 bases). Per germline, CDR1 SGHDT and CDR2 YYEEEE. V was shortened by 0 bases and J by 8 bases, with 8 bases between the two germline ends. CDR3 size: 13 residues.

The V call is TRBV7-6, the J call TRBJ2-7; unclear D gene. V was trimmed by 2 bases and J by 1 base, leaving 12 bases between them. The CDR3 totals 15 residues. Germline V lookup: CDR1 SGHVS, CDR2 FNYEAQ. The CDR3, as DNA: TGTGCCAGCAGCTTATCCCCGTTACATTCCTACGAGCAGTACTTC. Translated: CASSLSPLHSYEQYF.